These 29 T cell receptor beta chains were sequenced from one sample in a study of vaccination and CD4 T cells after COVID-19 (dated by TCRdb to between 2022 and 2023). These receptors lack a known antigen. Library preparation used PCR. The sequencer listed for this sample is Illumina iSeq 100. DNA from cultured CD4+ T cells underwent TCR sequencing with the Oncomine TCR Beta short-read assay at the Johns Hopkins FTIC core. TCRdb reran the public reads through fastp at Q25 and MiXCR, keeping productive beta chains. Each entry merges the rows of one CDR3 protein and shows their most common DNA and genes. This sample lists approximately 9,300 distinct CDR3 sequences; 60% to 70% were detected once. The top ten clones comprise roughly 25% of the sample. The sample's treatment or condition, from its label and the paper: approximately 9-day PBMC culture with coronavirus spike peptide pools or control peptides (ViraFEST assay).

Sequences were obtained from CD4+ T cells from blood, cultured in vitro. These receptor sequences come from a human donor who had recovered from COVID-19.

In its sample, this clonotype was seen a few times. This sequence joins TRBV20-1 and TRBJ2-5; TRBD1 agrees at 9 bases. V trimming: 3 bases; J trimming: 4 bases; junction bases outside the gene matches: 3. This CDR3 region has 13 residues. The germline V gene encodes CDR1 DFQATT and CDR2 SNEGSKA (reference sequence). The CDR3 coding sequence is TGCAGTGCTAGGGACAGGGGAAGAGAGACCCAGTACTTC. It is translated as CSARDRGRETQYF.

The rearrangement joins TRBV19 to TRBJ2-1; D perhaps matches TRBD2 (5 bases). The CDR3 sequence is 14 residues long. CDR1 is LNHDA, CDR2 SQIVND, per germline (reference sequence). V lost 4 bases and J lost 1, with 8 bases in between. The chain's CDR3 is CASSSRTSYNEQFF. The CDR3 DNA sequence: TGTGCCAGTAGTAGTCGGACTTCCTACAATGAGCAGTTCTTC.

The rearrangement uses TRBV4-1 and TRBJ1-4; 8 positions match TRBD1. V trimming: 4 bases; J trimming: 8 bases; junction bases outside the gene matches: 9. The CDR3 is made up of 15 amino acids. CDR1 and CDR2 from the germline V gene are MGHRA and YSYEKL. The CDR3 coding sequence is TGCGCCAGCAGCCGAGCCGGGACAGGTCGCGAAAAACTGTTTTTT. It encodes CASSRAGTGREKLFF.

V gene TRBV10-2 combines with J gene TRBJ2-7, with TRBD1 as a possible D gene (5 bases). The CDR3 totals 13 residues. Germline CDR1 is WSHSY and CDR2 is SAAADI. V was trimmed by 4 bases and J by 3 bases, leaving 10 bases between them. CDR3 in amino acids: CASSAAGIYEQYF. The CDR3, as DNA: TGCGCCAGCAGTGCGGCAGGGATCTACGAGCAGTACTTC.

The gene calls are TRBV7-2 and TRBJ1-1; D perhaps matches TRBD1 (5 bases). Per the germline V gene, CDR1 is SGHTA and CDR2 is FQGNSA. V gave up 5 bases and J gave up 5 bases, with 15 bases separating them. The CDR3 runs 14 residues. CDR3 nucleotide sequence: TGTGCCAGCAGCCCCCGATGGGGGAGAACTGAAGCTTTCTTT. It yields the protein CASSPRWGRTEAFF.

This chain uses TRBV5-1 with TRBJ1-1, with 8 bases aligning to TRBD1. V shed 4 bases, J shed 2 bases, and the junction held 4 bases outside the gene matches. Germline V gives CDR1 SGHRS, CDR2 YFSETQ. This CDR3 has 14 residues. The CDR3 region has the DNA TGCGCCAGCAGCACCGACAGGGGTAACACTGAAGCTTTCTTT. It translates to CASSTDRGNTEAFF.

The chain uses TRBV7-2 and TRBJ2-3; 12 positions match TRBD2. CDR1 and CDR2 (germline): SGHTA, FQGNSA. This CDR3 comprises 16 residues. V lost 5 bases and J lost 1; bases outside the gene matches: 4. This CDR3 reads CASSLGLAGGTDTQYF. The DNA of the CDR3 is TGTGCCAGCAGCCTGGGACTAGCGGGTGGCACAGATACGCAGTATTTT.

In its sample, this clonotype was seen a few times. The chain combines TRBV12-3 or TRBV12-4 with TRBJ1-1; D gene ambiguous. The CDR3 extends over 13 amino acids. Trimming pared 2 bases from V and 2 bases from J, leaving 6 bases between. The CDR3 DNA sequence: TGTGCCAGCAGTTTACGGAGAAACACTGAAGCTTTCTTT. Translation: CASSLRRNTEAFF.

This chain links TRBV30 with TRBJ1-1; possible D gene TRBD1, 5 bases. This CDR3 contains 15 residues. The V gene lost 0 bases and the J gene lost 2 bases, with 13 bases spanning the gap. Germline V gene lookup returns CDR1 GTSNPN and CDR2 SVGIG (reference sequence). The CDR3 region is CAWSVKGAGNTEAFF. The CDR3 DNA is TGTGCCTGGAGTGTTAAAGGGGCGGGAAACACTGAAGCTTTCTTT.

V and J are TRBV6-1 and TRBJ1-2, with D unclear. The CDR3 sequence is 11 residues long. Germline loops: CDR1 MNHNS, CDR2 SASEGT. V was cut by 5 bases and J by 6 bases, with 7 bases left in between. This CDR3 reads CASSNNNGYTF. In DNA, the CDR3 is TGTGCCAGCAGTAACAATAATGGCTACACCTTC.

A few counts support this clonotype. This chain links TRBV10-3 with TRBJ2-1, with D perhaps matching TRBD2 (6 bases). In germline, CDR1 is ENHRY, CDR2 SYGVKD. Trimming removed 4 bases at V and 8 bases at J, with 12 bases between. The CDR3 totals 13 residues. The CDR3 here is CAISGRRGHEQFF. For the CDR3, the DNA is TGTGCCATCAGTGGGCGGCGGGGACATGAGCAGTTCTTC.

This chain joins TRBV27 and TRBJ1-1, with TRBD1 identical over 9 bases. The CDR3 has 14 amino acids. Trimming cost V 5 bases and J 4 bases; bases outside gene matches: 5. In germline, CDR1 is MNHEY, CDR2 SMNVEV (reference sequence). The CDR3 DNA follows: TGTGCCAGCAGTCCACAGGGGGCGGGCACTGAAGCTTTCTTT. It is translated as CASSPQGAGTEAFF.

The chain uses TRBV5-4 and TRBJ2-7; D is possibly TRBD2 (7 bases). The germline gives CDR1 SGHNT, CDR2 YYREEE (reference sequence). Trimming pared 3 bases from V and 3 bases from J, leaving 13 bases between. This CDR3 region has 14 residues. The CDR3 DNA reads as TGTGCCAGCAGCTGGGGGGGCAGGGACTACGAGCAGTACTTC. Its translation: CASSWGGRDYEQYF.

The chain combines TRBV20-1 with TRBJ1-6, with a possible D match to TRBD1 (5 bases). V dropped 1 base and J dropped 10 bases, with 14 bases sitting between them. Germline V CDR1 and CDR2: DFQATT, SNEGSKA (reference sequence). The CDR3 length is 14 residues. CDR3 coding DNA: TGCAGTGCTAGAGGGACACGGACCGAATCACCCCTCCACTTT. Translated: CSARGTRTESPLHF.

The V call is TRBV30, the J call TRBJ1-4; D gene ambiguous. CDR3 size: 14 residues. Trimming stripped 0 bases from V and 0 bases from J, with 5 bases between. Germline CDR1 reads GTSNPN; CDR2 reads SVGIG (reference sequence). This CDR3 reads CAWSVSATNEKLFF. As DNA, the CDR3 is TGTGCCTGGAGTGTCAGCGCAACTAATGAAAAACTGTTTTTT.

This clonotype was observed a handful of times. V and J are TRBV10-3 and TRBJ1-2, with 8 bases aligning to TRBD1. V lost 4 bases to trimming and J lost 8 bases; unmatched junction nucleotides: 3. The CDR3 runs 12 residues. Per germline, CDR1 ENHRY and CDR2 SYGVKD. CDR3 DNA sequence: TGTGCCATCAGTGGGACAGGGAAGGGCTACACCTTC. Its protein is CAISGTGKGYTF.

V is TRBV5-1 and J is TRBJ1-1; perhaps TRBD1 as D (5 bases). This CDR3 region has 14 residues. Germline V CDR1 and CDR2: SGHRS, YFSETQ. Trimming stripped 4 bases from V and 3 bases from J, with 13 bases between. CDR3 DNA sequence: TGCGCCAGCAGCAAAGGTCTGGGGGACACTGAAGCTTTCTTT. The encoded protein is CASSKGLGDTEAFF.

This clonotype occurred a few times. This chain uses TRBV12-3 or TRBV12-4 with TRBJ1-5, with D hard to call. V was shortened by 5 bases and J by 3 bases, with 17 bases between the two germline ends. The CDR3 extends over 16 amino acids. This chain's CDR3 is CASSKSEGITNQPQHF. In nucleotides, the CDR3 is TGTGCCAGCAGTAAATCCGAGGGAATAACCAATCAGCCCCAGCATTTT.

This chain connects TRBV2 to TRBJ2-7; TRBD1 agrees at 9 bases. CDR1 is SNHLY and CDR2 is FYNNEI in the germline V gene. This CDR3 region has 16 residues. The ends lost 4 bases at V and 0 bases at J; junction bases unmatched: 7. DNA of the CDR3: TGTGCCAGCAGTGTTGGTCCGGGACAGGGCTCCTACGAGCAGTACTTC. Translated: CASSVGPGQGSYEQYF.

V usage is TRBV4-1 and J usage is TRBJ1-2; 10 bases map to TRBD1. Germline V gene data show CDR1 as MGHRA and CDR2 as YSYEKL. This CDR3 has 14 residues. The trim removed 2 bases at V and 8 bases at J, leaving 5 bases unmatched. CDR3 bases: TGCGCCAGCAGCCAAACCGGGACAGGGGAAGGCTACACCTTC. The encoded protein is CASSQTGTGEGYTF.

This clonotype showed up just a few times. The V gene is TRBV6-1, the J gene TRBJ1-5; D ambiguous. V lost 5 bases to trimming and J lost 0 bases, with 11 bases between them. The CDR3 totals 15 residues. Germline V gene data show CDR1 as MNHNS and CDR2 as SASEGT. The CDR3 reads CASSRNGYSNQPQHF. In nucleotides, the CDR3 is TGTGCCAGCAGTCGCAATGGGTATAGCAATCAGCCCCAGCATTTT.

This clonotype was observed a few times. V gene TRBV6-5 combines with J gene TRBJ2-3, with D maybe TRBD1 (7 bases). Looked up from germline, CDR1 is MNHEY and CDR2 is SVGAGI. V lost 2 bases and J 2 bases, leaving 14 bases between the germline ends. The CDR3 runs 16 residues. The CDR3 DNA follows: TGTGCCAGCAGTTACCGCGGGACAGCCCTCACAGATACGCAGTATTTT. It yields the protein CASSYRGTALTDTQYF.

V gene TRBV12-3 or TRBV12-4 combines with J gene TRBJ1-1; TRBD1 matches at 9 bases. The V segment lost 6 bases and the J segment 10 bases; nucleotides outside the gene matches: 12. The CDR3 runs to 14 residues. The CDR3 here is CASSLQGAGFRAFF. The DNA of the CDR3 is TGTGCCAGCAGCCTACAGGGGGCCGGGTTTAGAGCTTTCTTT.

This sequence joins TRBV29-1 and TRBJ1-2; D perhaps matches TRBD1 (6 bases). There are 12 residues in the CDR3. V was clipped by 4 bases and J by 5 bases, with 11 bases between them. Germline CDR1 SQVTM, CDR2 ANQGSEA. As DNA, the CDR3 is TGCAGCGTTGCCGGGGGCGCGTATGGCTACACCTTC. Protein product: CSVAGGAYGYTF.

The J gene is TRBJ1-2, the V gene TRBV28, with D hard to call. The V gene's germline CDR1 is MDHEN and CDR2 SYDVKM. The CDR3 covers 13 residues. With 3 bases removed from V and 8 bases from J, the gap between germline ends came to 13 bases. DNA for the CDR3: TGTGCCAGCAGTTTTGGTACTAGGTCAGGCTACACCTTC. Amino acid sequence: CASSFGTRSGYTF.

The chain combines TRBV7-9 with TRBJ1-1; TRBD1 might be the D (6 bases). This CDR3 spans 14 amino acids. The V and J ends lost 2 bases and 11 bases respectively, with 18 bases between them. The germline gives CDR1 SEHNR, CDR2 FQNEAQ (reference sequence). CDR3 in amino acids: CASSLRPGGGEAFF. The CDR3 DNA sequence: TGTGCCAGCAGCTTACGGCCCGGGGGCGGAGAGGCTTTCTTT.

The CDR3 is CASSELLKAAYGYTF. In DNA form, the CDR3 reads TGTGCCAGCAGTGAGCTACTTAAGGCGGCATATGGCTACACCTTC. The rearrangement uses TRBV6-1 and TRBJ1-2; D is unclear. Trimming took off 3 bases at V and 5 bases at J, with 16 bases between the two ends. Germline lookup yields CDR1 MNHNS and CDR2 SASEGT. The CDR3 length is 15 residues.

The chain uses TRBV5-4 and TRBJ2-3; D tentatively fits TRBD1 or TRBD2 (5 bases each). Trimming took 3 bases from V and 5 from J, leaving 16 bases between them. The CDR3 has 15 amino acids. Germline V CDR1 and CDR2: SGHNT, YYREEE (reference sequence). CDR3 sequence reads: CASSSIGRGEDTQYF. As DNA, the CDR3 is TGTGCCAGCAGCTCCATAGGAAGGGGAGAAGATACGCAGTATTTT.

This clonotype is a singleton in its sample. This chain connects TRBV4-2 to TRBJ1-2, with no clear D. In germline, CDR1 is LGHNA, CDR2 YNFKEQ. Trimming stripped 0 bases from V and 2 bases from J, with 10 bases between. This CDR3 region has 15 residues. For the CDR3, the DNA is TGTGCCAGCAGCCAAGAATTTACCGCGAACTATGGCTACACCTTC. Translated, it gives CASSQEFTANYGYTF.